This T cell receptor beta chain was sequenced for a study of blood T cell repertoires in COVID-19. Study background: Both acute and convalescent COVID-19 samples were obtained from the United States, Italy and Spain. PBMCs, B-cell-depleted T cells, or T cells provided the cDNA or gDNA that made up the material.

Methods used by the authors: It was from reference gene primer amplification that nucleated cell counts were estimated. Clones were sequenced by immunoSEQ multiplex PCR, and TCRdb holds only the in-frame ones, with some missing. V, J and clone size are those of that table, while D and trimming were read from the DNA. The sample has 200,000 to 250,000 clones, around 83% seen once. This CDR3 comprises 15 residues. In germline, CDR1 is SGHTA, CDR2 FQGNSA. Trimming left V 5 bases short and J 4 bases short, with 18 bases between. The source of this sequence is a man between 45 and 60 years old with active or convalescent COVID-19. Specimen: peripheral blood. J is TRBJ2-7 and V is TRBV7-2; D unclear. The CDR3 reads CASSTDRTVRYEQYF. As DNA, the CDR3 is TGTGCCAGCAGCACCGACCGAACGGTGAGGTACGAGCAGTACTTC.